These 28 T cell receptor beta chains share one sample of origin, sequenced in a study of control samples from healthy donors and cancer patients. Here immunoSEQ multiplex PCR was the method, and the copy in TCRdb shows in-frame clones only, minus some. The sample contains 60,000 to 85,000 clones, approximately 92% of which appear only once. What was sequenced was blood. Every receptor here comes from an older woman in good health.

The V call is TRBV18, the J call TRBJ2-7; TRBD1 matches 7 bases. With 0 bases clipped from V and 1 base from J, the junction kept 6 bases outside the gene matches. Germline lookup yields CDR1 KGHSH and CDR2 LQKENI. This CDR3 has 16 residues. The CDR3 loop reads CASSPPRGQVSYEQYF. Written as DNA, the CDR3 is TGTGCCAGCTCACCACCGAGGGGGCAAGTTTCCTACGAGCAGTACTTC.

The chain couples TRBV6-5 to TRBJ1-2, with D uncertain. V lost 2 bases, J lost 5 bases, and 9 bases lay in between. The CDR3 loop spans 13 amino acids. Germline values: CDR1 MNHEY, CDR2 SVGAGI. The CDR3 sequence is CASSYGDTYGYTF. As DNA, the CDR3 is TGTGCCAGCAGTTACGGCGACACGTATGGCTACACCTTC.

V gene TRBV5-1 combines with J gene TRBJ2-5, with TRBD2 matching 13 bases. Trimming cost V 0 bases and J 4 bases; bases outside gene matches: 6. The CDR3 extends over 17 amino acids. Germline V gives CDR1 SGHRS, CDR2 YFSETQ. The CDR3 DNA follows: TGCGCCAGCAGCTTGGAGCTACTAGCGGGAGGGCCAGAGACCCAGTACTTC. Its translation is CASSLELLAGGPETQYF.

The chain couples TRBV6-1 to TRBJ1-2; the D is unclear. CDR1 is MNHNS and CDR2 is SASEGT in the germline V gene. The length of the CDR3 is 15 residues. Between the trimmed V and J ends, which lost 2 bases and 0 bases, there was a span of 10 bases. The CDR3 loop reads CASSESTVTNYGYTF. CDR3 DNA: TGTGCCAGCAGTGAATCGACGGTAACTAACTATGGCTACACCTTC.

This CDR3 reads CASSPPGQSNQPQHF. DNA of the CDR3: TGTGCCAGCAGTCCGCCGGGACAGAGTAATCAGCCCCAGCATTTT. The rearrangement uses TRBV28 and TRBJ1-5; TRBD1 aligns across 7 bases. J was trimmed by 4 bases and V by 5 bases; bases with no gene match: 8. There are 15 residues in the CDR3. Germline V gene data show CDR1 as MDHEN and CDR2 as SYDVKM.

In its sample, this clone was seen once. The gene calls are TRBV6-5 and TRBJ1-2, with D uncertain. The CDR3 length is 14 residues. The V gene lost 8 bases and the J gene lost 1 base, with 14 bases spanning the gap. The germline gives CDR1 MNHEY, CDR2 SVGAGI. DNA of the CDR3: TGTGCCAGCTCCCTCGGGGAACTTAACTATGGCTACACCTTC. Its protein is CASSLGELNYGYTF.

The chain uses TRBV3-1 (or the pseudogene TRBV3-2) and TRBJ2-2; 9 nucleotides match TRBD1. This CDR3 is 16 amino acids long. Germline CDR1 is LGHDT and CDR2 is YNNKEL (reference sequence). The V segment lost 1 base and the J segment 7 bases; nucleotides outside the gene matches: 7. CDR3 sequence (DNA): TGTGCCAGCAGCCAAGTACAGGGGGCGCAAGGCGGGGAGCTGTTTTTT. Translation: CASSQVQGAQGGELFF.

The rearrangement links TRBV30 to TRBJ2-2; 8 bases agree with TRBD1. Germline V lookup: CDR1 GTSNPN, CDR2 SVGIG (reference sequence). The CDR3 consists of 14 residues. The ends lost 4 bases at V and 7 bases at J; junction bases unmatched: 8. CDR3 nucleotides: TGTGCCTGGATTCGACAGGGGCGGGTCGGGGAGCTGTTTTTT. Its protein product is CAWIRQGRVGELFF.

The CDR3 DNA reads as TGTGCCAGCAGCAAAGCGCCGTTTGGGCTAGCGGGAGGAGTAACCTACAATGAGCAGTTCTTC. It translates to CASSKAPFGLAGGVTYNEQFF. The V gene is TRBV21-1, the J gene TRBJ2-1; TRBD2, the table's D call, lacks a check against the DNA. TRBV21-1 is a pseudogene segment. The CDR3 length is 21 residues.

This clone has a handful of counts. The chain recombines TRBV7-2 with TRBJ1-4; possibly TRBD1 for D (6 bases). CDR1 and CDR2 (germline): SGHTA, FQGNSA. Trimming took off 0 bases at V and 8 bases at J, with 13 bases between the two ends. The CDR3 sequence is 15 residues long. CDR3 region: CASSLALGGQEKLFF. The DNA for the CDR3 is TGTGCCAGCAGCTTAGCGCTCGGGGGGCAAGAAAAACTGTTTTTT.

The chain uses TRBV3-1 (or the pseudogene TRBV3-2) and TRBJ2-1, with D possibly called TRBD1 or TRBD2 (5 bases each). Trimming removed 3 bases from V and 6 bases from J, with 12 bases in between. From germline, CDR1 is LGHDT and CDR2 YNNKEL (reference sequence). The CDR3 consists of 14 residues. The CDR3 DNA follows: TGTGCCAGCAGCCAGAGCACTAGGGGCAATGAGCAGTTCTTC. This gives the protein CASSQSTRGNEQFF.

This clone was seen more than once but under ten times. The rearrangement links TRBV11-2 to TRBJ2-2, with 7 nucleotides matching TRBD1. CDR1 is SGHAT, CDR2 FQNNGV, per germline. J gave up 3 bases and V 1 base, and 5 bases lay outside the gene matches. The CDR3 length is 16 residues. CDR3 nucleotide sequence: TGTGCCAGCAGCTTAGTTGCCGGGACAGACACCGGGGAGCTGTTTTTT. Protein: CASSLVAGTDTGELFF.

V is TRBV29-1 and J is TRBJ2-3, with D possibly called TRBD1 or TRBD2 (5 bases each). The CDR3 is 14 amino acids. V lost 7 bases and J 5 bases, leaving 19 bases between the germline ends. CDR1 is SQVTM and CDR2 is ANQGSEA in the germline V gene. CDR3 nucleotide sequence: TGCAGCGCCGGTAGTCTGAGTGGGGGAGATACGCAGTATTTT. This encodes CSAGSLSGGDTQYF.

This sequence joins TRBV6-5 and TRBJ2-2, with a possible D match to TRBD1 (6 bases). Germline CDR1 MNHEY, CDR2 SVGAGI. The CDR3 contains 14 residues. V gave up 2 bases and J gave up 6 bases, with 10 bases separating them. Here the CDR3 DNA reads TGTGCCAGCAGTTACCAGGGGACACCCGGGGAGCTGTTTTTT. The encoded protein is CASSYQGTPGELFF.

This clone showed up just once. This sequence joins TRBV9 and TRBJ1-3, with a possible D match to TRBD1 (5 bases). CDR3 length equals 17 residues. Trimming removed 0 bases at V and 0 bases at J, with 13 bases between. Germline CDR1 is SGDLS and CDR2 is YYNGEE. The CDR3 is CASSVAMGTVSGNTIYF. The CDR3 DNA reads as TGTGCCAGCAGCGTAGCTATGGGGACGGTCTCTGGAAACACCATATATTTT.

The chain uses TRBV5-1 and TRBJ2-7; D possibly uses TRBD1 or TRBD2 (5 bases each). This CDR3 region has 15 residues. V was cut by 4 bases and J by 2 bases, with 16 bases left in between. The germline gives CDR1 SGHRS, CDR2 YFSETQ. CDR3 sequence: CASSQQGGGTYEQYF. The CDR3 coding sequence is TGCGCCAGCAGCCAGCAGGGTGGGGGAACCTACGAGCAGTACTTC.

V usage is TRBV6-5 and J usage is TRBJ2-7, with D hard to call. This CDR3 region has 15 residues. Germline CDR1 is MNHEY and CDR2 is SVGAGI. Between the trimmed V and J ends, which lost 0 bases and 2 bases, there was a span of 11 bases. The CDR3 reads CASSYSQAGTYEQYF. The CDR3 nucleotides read TGTGCCAGCAGTTACTCCCAGGCAGGTACCTACGAGCAGTACTTC.

The CDR3 is CASSIPGQGVSNQPQHF. DNA of the CDR3: TGTGCCAGTAGTATCCCCGGACAGGGAGTTAGCAATCAGCCCCAGCATTTT. The V gene is TRBV19, the J gene TRBJ1-5, with 8 bases matching TRBD1. Germline V lookup: CDR1 LNHDA, CDR2 SQIVND (reference sequence). The CDR3 consists of 17 residues. Trimming took 3 bases from V and 0 from J; bases not matched to a gene: 7.

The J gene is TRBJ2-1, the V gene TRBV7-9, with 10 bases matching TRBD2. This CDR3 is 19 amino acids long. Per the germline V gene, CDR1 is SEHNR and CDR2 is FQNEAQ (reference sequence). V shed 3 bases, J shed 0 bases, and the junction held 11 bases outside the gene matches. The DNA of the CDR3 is TGTGCCAGCAGCTTTCCGTCTAGCGGGGGCCTTCACTCCTACAATGAGCAGTTCTTC. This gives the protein CASSFPSSGGLHSYNEQFF.

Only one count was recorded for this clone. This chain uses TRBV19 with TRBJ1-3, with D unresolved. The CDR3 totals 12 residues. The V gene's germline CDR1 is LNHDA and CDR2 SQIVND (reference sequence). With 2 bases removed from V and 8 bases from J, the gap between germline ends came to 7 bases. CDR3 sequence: CASSIQVDTIYF. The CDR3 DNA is TGTGCCAGTAGTATACAAGTGGACACCATATATTTT.

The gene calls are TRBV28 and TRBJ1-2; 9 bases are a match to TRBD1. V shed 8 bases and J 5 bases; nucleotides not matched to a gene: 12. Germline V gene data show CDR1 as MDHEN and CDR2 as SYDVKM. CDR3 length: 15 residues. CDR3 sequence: CASREGTGTGYGYTF. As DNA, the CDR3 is TGTGCCAGCCGCGAGGGGACCGGGACAGGGTATGGCTACACCTTC.

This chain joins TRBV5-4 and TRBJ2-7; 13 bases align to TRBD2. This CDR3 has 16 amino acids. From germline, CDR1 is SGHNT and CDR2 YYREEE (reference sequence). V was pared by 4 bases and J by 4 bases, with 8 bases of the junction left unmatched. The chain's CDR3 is CASSPAGTSGMYEQYF. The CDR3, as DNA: TGTGCCAGCAGCCCAGCCGGGACTAGCGGGATGTACGAGCAGTACTTC.

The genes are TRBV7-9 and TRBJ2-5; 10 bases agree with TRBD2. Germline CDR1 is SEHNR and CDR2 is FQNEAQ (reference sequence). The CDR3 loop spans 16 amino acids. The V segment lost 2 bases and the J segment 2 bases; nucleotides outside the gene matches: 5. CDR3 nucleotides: TGTGCCAGCAGCTTACCACTAGCGGGAAAACAAGAGACCCAGTACTTC. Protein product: CASSLPLAGKQETQYF.

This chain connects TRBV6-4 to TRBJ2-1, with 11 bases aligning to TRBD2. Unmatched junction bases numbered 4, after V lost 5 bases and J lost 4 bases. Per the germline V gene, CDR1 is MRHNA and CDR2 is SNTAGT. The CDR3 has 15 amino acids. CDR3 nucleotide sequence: TGTGCCAGCAGTATAGCGGGAGGGCTTTACAATGAGCAGTTCTTC. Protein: CASSIAGGLYNEQFF.

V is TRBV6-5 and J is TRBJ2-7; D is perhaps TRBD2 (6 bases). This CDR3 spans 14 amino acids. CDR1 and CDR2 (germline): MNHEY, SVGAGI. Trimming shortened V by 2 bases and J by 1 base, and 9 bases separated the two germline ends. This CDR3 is CASSYGRRSYEQYF. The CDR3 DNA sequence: TGTGCCAGCAGTTACGGGAGGAGGTCCTACGAGCAGTACTTC.

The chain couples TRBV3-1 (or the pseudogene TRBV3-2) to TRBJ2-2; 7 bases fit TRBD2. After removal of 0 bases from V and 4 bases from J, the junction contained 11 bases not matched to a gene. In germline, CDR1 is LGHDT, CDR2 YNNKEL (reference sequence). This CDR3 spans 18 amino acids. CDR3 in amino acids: CASSQETSVAGITGELFF. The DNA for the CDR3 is TGTGCCAGCAGCCAAGAAACGTCGGTAGCGGGTATCACCGGGGAGCTGTTTTTT.

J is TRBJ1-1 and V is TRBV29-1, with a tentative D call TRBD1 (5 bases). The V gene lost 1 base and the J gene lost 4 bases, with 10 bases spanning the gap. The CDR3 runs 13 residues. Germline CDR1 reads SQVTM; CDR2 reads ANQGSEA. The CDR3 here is CSVEGGQSTEAFF. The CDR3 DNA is TGCAGCGTTGAAGGGGGCCAGAGCACTGAAGCTTTCTTT.

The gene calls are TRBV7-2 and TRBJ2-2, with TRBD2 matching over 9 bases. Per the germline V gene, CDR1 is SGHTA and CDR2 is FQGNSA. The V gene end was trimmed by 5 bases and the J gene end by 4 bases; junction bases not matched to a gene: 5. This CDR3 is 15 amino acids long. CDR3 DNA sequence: TGTGCCAGCAGCATTTTAGCGGGAGCCACCGGGGAGCTGTTTTTT. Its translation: CASSILAGATGELFF.